The rows below give T cell receptor beta chains drawn from one sample of a study of metastatic and nonmetastatic thyroid tumors. TCRdb used MiXCR to call clones anew from the PCR reads. The sample lists some 38,000 clones, approximately 20% occurring once. What was sequenced was blood. These receptors came from a female donor with papillary thyroid cancer or a benign thyroid nodule (not recorded which). Some clones in this sample may be carry-over from other donors' samples. Both conserved end residues are part of each CDR3. A D gene is named only where the DNA matches it firmly. Part of the rows lack a size; the others show once, few, many or a class for expanded clones.

j_call	v_call	d_call	clone_size	cdr3_nt	cdr3_aa
TRBJ2-3	TRBV3-1	NA	many	TGTGCCAGCAGCCTGACCGTGGATACGCAGTATTTT	CASSLTVDTQYF
TRBJ2-1	TRBV29-1	TRBD2	many	TGCAGCGTTGGAATAGCGGGAGGGCCTTCCTACAATGAGCAGTTCTTC	CSVGIAGGPSYNEQFF
TRBJ1-5	TRBV24-1	NA	few	TGTGCCACCAGTGATTCCAGGGATTGGCGCAATCAGCCCCAGCATTTT	CATSDSRDWRNQPQHF
TRBJ2-7	TRBV5-4	TRBD1	NA	TGTGCCAGCAGGTCCTCCGACAGGGGCGAGCAGTACTTC	CASRSSDRGEQYF
TRBJ2-7	TRBV7-2	TRBD1	many	TGTGCCAGCAGCCCTTGGGGACAGGGTTACGAGCAGTACTTC	CASSPWGQGYEQYF
TRBJ1-1	TRBV6-1	NA	few	TGTGCCAGCAATCCCGAATACAGGGTGGCGACTGAAGCTTTCTTT	CASNPEYRVATEAFF
TRBJ2-7	TRBV20-1	TRBD2	NA	TGCAGTGCTAACCAGGGACTACTATTCTACGAGCAGTACTTC	CSANQGLLFYEQYF
TRBJ2-5	TRBV20-1	NA	NA	TGCAGTGCTGGAGATGAAAGGGCACAGTACTTC	CSAGDERAQYF
TRBJ2-6	TRBV6-1	TRBD2	few	TGTGCCAGGGGGGGGATTGGCGACTCTGGGGCCAACGTCCTGACTTTC	CARGGIGDSGANVLTF
TRBJ2-7	TRBV6-1	NA	NA	TGTGCCGCCTCAGAGGCAGATTCCTACGAGCAGTACTTC	CAASEADSYEQYF
TRBJ1-1	TRBV3-1	NA	many	TGTGCCAGCAGCCCCAGTAGCACTGAAGCTTTCTTT	CASSPSSTEAFF
TRBJ2-1	TRBV12-3/TRBV12-4	NA	NA	TGTGCCAGCACCAAGTGGTCTTCGTACAATGAGCAGTTCTTC	CASTKWSSYNEQFF
TRBJ2-1	TRBV27	NA	few	TGTGCCAGCACCCAGGCGGGGCTTTACAATGAGCAGTTCTTC	CASTQAGLYNEQFF
TRBJ2-7	TRBV2	NA	few	TGTGCCAGCAGCGCTTCGGGGCTGCTAGAGCAGTACTTC	CASSASGLLEQYF
TRBJ1-1	TRBV12-5	NA	many	TGTGCTAGTGGTTTGGTACAGGGCACTGAAGCTTTCTTT	CASGLVQGTEAFF
TRBJ2-1	TRBV6-1	TRBD2	many	TGTGCCAGCAGTGGACTAGCGGGAGTAGTTGTCTTC	CASSGLAGVVVF
TRBJ1-2	TRBV6-2/TRBV6-3	TRBD1	few	TGTGCCAGCATCCGCCGGAACAGGGGAGGCTATGGCAACACCTTC	CASIRRNRGGYGNTF
TRBJ2-3	TRBV20-1	NA	many	TGCAGTGCCCGGTACACAGATACGCAGTATTTT	CSARYTDTQYF
TRBJ2-3	TRBV2	TRBD2	many	TGTGCCAGCAGATCCCGGACTAGCGGGAGCACAGATACGCAGTATTTT	CASRSRTSGSTDTQYF
TRBJ2-1	TRBV7-9	TRBD2	many	TGTGCCAGCAGCTTAACTACTAGCGGGAGATACAATGAGCAGTTCTTC	CASSLTTSGRYNEQFF
TRBJ2-5	TRBV4-1	NA	NA	TGCGCCAGCAGCCAAGAAGGGGTTTTTCTAGCTGGGTCAGAGACCCAGTACTTC	CASSQEGVFLAGSETQYF
TRBJ2-1	TRBV20-1	TRBD1	many	TGCAGTGCTAGAGATGTTGGACAGGGGAACTACAATGAGCAGTTCTTC	CSARDVGQGNYNEQFF
TRBJ2-5	TRBV9	TRBD1	few	TGTGCCAGCGCCCGACAGGGGCTCTCGACGGGGGAGACCCAGTACTTC	CASARQGLSTGETQYF
TRBJ2-1	TRBV27	TRBD1	few	TGTGCCAACATGGGACAGGACGAGTATGAGCATTTCTTC	CANMGQDEYEHFF
TRBJ2-7	TRBV7-2	TRBD2	many	TGTGCCAGCAGCTTACAGCGGGAGGACCACGAGCAGTACTTC	CASSLQREDHEQYF
TRBJ1-2	TRBV12-5	NA	few	TGTGATAGTGGAAGACAGACCGACTATGGCTATACCTTC	CDSGRQTDYGYTF
TRBJ1-4	TRBV20-1	NA	many	TGCAGTGCTAGTGATCGGGGGAGGAGTGAAAAACTGTTTTTT	CSASDRGRSEKLFF
TRBJ2-3	TRBV7-3	TRBD2	NA	TGTGCCAGCAGCTTAGGAACTAGCGGGAGCACAGATACGCAGTATTTT	CASSLGTSGSTDTQYF
TRBJ2-5	TRBV14	NA	many	TGTGCCAGCAGCCAAGATTGGGAGACCCAGTACTTC	CASSQDWETQYF
TRBJ2-2	TRBV19	NA	NA	TGTGCCAGTAGTACAAGGACTATCGGGAGATTCCACACCTGGGAGCTGTTTTTT	CASSTRTIGRFHTWELFF
TRBJ2-3	TRBV9	NA	few	TGTGCCAGCAGCGGGACCCCCCGCCGGGGGGATACGCAGTATTTT	CASSGTPRRGDTQYF
TRBJ2-7	TRBV5-1	NA	NA	TGCGCCAGCAGCTCAAACTACGAGCAGTACTTC	CASSSNYEQYF
TRBJ1-5	TRBV28	NA	few	TGTGCCAGCATTTCACCGGGACTTCATAGCAACCAGCCCCAGCATTTT	CASISPGLHSNQPQHF
TRBJ2-1	TRBV2	NA	few	TGTGCCAGCAGGGATACATTGTCCTCCTACAATGAGCAGTTCTTC	CASRDTLSSYNEQFF
TRBJ2-2	TRBV19	TRBD2	many	TGTGCCAGTAGTATATCGGGACCGGGACTAGCCTATCGGGGAACCACCGGGGAGCTGTTTTTT	CASSISGPGLAYRGTTGELFF
TRBJ1-5	TRBV19	TRBD1	NA	TGTGCCAGTAACACAGGGGTTTGGCAGCCCCAGCATTTT	CASNTGVWQPQHF
TRBJ2-7	TRBV19	NA	many	TGTGCCAGTAGTATAGCCCGACCCCCCTACGAGCAGTACTTC	CASSIARPPYEQYF
TRBJ1-2	TRBV4-3	NA	many	TGCGCCAGCAGCCAAGGGAGGGGTGGGGGCTACACCTTC	CASSQGRGGGYTF
TRBJ2-1	TRBV6-1	TRBD2	many	TGTGCCAGCAGCGTAGCGGGAGAGGGCAATGAGCAGTTCTTC	CASSVAGEGNEQFF
TRBJ2-3	TRBV20-1	NA	many	TGCAGTGCTAGTCATCTGGGAACGGATACGCAGTATTTT	CSASHLGTDTQYF
TRBJ2-6	TRBV30	NA	many	TGTGCCTGGGGTGATTGGCGGGCGGACTCTGGGGCCAACGTCCTGACTTTC	CAWGDWRADSGANVLTF
TRBJ2-2	TRBV28	NA	NA	TGTGCCAGCATATCCGGTGGTGTTCCGAACACCGGGGAGCTGTTTTTT	CASISGGVPNTGELFF